The sample holds many counts of the clone carrying this T cell receptor (beta chain). The antigen is not known. There are 14 residues in the CDR3. V shed 7 bases and J 3 bases; nucleotides not matched to a gene: 9. This entry belongs to a study of T cell repertoires in cytomegalovirus infection. TCRdb itself ran the reads through MiXCR, one entry per CDR3 protein. The top ten hold around 6.9% of the sample, which has about 240,000 distinct CDR3 sequences, around 6.4% seen once. Study results and limitations: HLA-C-restricted CMV clonotypes gave the most frequent clonotype in two of eight donors.

The sample comprised PBMCs. The sequence came from a human donor in good health (CMV status not recorded). Some clones in this sample may be carry-over from other donors' samples. The rearrangement uses TRBV12-3 or TRBV12-4 and TRBJ2-7, with 7 bases identical to TRBD1. As DNA, the CDR3 is TGTGCCAGCACCTTAAGGGACAGCTTCTACGAGCAGTACTTC. This codes for CASTLRDSFYEQYF.